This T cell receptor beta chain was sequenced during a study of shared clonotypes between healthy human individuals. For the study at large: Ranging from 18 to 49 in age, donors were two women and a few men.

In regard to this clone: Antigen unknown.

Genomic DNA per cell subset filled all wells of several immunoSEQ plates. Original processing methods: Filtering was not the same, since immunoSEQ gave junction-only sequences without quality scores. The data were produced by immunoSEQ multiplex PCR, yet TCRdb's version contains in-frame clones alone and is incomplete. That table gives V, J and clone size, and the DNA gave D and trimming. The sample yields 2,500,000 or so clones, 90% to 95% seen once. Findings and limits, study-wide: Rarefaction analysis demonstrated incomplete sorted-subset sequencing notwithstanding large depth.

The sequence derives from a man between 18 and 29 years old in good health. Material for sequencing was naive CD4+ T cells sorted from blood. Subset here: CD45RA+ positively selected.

CDR3 bases: TGTGCCAGCAGCCCCGGGACTTCCACGGGGGTGCAGTTCTTC. Protein product: CASSPGTSTGVQFF. The chain joins TRBV7-3 to TRBJ2-1, with D possibly being TRBD2 (6 bases). V was clipped by 5 bases and J by 12 bases, with 20 bases between them. CDR1 SGHTA and CDR2 FQGTGA come from the germline V gene. This CDR3 has 14 amino acids.